This T cell receptor (beta chain) stems from a study of blood T cell repertoires in COVID-19. The overall study: The United States, Italy and Spain were the sources of the acute and convalescent COVID-19 samples. PBMCs, B-cell-depleted T cells, or T cells provided the cDNA or gDNA that made up the material.

The CDR3 is made up of 15 amino acids. V was shortened by 0 bases and J by 4 bases, with 11 bases between the two germline ends. Germline values: CDR1 SGDLS, CDR2 YYNGEE. Methods used by the authors: It was from reference gene primer amplification that nucleated cell counts were estimated. Here immunoSEQ multiplex PCR was the method, and the copy in TCRdb shows in-frame clones only, minus some. V, J and clone size reflect that table, while D and trimming were determined from the DNA. Of tens of thousands of clones in the sample, around nine tenths were seen once. The rearrangement links TRBV9 to TRBJ1-3; D is possibly TRBD1 (5 bases). The receptor comes from a man aged 45-60 years with active COVID-19. The material sequenced was peripheral blood. CDR3 sequence reads: CASSVEGASGNTIYF. The CDR3 coding sequence is TGTGCCAGCAGCGTAGAAGGGGCATCGGGAAACACCATATATTTT.